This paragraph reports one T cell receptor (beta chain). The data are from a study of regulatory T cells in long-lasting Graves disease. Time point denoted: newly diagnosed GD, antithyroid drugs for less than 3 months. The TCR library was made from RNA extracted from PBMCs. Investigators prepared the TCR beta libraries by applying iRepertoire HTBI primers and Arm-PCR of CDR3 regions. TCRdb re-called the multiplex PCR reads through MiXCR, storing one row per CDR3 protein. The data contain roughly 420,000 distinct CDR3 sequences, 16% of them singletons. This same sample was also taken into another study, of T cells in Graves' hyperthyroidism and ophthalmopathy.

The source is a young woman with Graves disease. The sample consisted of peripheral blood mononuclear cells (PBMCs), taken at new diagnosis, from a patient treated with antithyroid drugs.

CDR3: CASSPEESGYTF. The CDR3 bases are TGTGCCAGCTCACCCGAGGAGAGTGGCTACACCTTC. V is TRBV18 and J is TRBJ1-2; no reliable D call. The CDR3 length is 12 residues. V dropped 3 bases and J dropped 7 bases, with 9 bases sitting between them. From germline, CDR1 is KGHSH and CDR2 LQKENI.